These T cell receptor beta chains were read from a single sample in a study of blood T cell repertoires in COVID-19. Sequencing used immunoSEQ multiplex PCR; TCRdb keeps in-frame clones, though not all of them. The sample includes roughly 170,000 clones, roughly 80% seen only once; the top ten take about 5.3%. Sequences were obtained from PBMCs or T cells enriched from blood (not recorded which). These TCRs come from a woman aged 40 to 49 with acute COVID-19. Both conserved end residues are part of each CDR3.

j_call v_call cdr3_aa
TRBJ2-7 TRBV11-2 CASSFRTILGEQYF
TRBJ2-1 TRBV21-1 CASSHKAPPSSSYNEQFF
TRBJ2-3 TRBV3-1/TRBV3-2 CASSPTSGIQYF
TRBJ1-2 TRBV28 CASSPGQGGFYGYTF
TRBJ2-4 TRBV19 CASSADRSKNIQYF
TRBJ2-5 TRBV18 CASSPTGGGETQYF
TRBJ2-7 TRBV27 CASSTRQGAYEQYF
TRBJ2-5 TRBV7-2 CASSLGSSRETQYF
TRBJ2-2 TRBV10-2 CALLAATGELFF
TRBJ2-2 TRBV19 CASSRKQGSSGELFF
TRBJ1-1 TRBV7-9 CASSPTQGTEAFF
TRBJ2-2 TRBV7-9 CASSSRLGTPSPNTGELFF
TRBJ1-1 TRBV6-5 CASRFERMGALAFF
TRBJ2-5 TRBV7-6 CASSLGQGAGETQYF
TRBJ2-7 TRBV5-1 CASSLLVQGAYEQYF
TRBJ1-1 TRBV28 CASSSAGSENTEAFF
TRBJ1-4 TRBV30 CAWSVRQGRNEKLFF
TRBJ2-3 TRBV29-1 CSVAGEGQGAIVADTQYF
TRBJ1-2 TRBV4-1 CASSQVLGGGYTF
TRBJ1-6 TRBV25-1 CASRKEGGSANSPLHF
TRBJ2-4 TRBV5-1 CARGQGEKNIQYF
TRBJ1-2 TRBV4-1 CASSQGRWEGRFTF
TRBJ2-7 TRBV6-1 CASSDQGAYEQYF
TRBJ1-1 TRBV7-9 CASSLARYTEAFF
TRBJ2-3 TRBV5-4 CATRGGGPTDTQYF
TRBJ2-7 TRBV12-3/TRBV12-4 CASIDGLGGEQYF
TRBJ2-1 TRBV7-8 CASSLKGPGTSGSNEQFF
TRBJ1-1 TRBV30 CAWSVPQGNIAEAFF
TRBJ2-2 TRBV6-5 CASRPTVSRELFF
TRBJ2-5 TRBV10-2 CASSEGGAAGETQYF
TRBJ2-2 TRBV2 CASSFEQGTGELFF
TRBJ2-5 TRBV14 CASSQGDYSLRETQYF
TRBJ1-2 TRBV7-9 CASSSRQNNYGYTF
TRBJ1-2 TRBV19 CASTVRGVSYGYTF
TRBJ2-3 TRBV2 CASTSSGGVTDTQYF
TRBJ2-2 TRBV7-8 CASSLVLAGGSTGELFF
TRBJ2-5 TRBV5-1 CASSFAPATGAETQYF
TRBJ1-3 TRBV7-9 CASSLSASGNTIYF
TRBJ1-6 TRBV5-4 CASSTNRGLNSPLHF
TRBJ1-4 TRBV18 CASSPRGQGIEKLFF
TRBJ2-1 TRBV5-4 CASSLRTPKGYNEQFF
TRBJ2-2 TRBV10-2 CASSEPSVNTGELFF
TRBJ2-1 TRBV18 CASSPPFSSNEQFF
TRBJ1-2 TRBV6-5 CASSWRQKMNYGYTF
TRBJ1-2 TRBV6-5 CASGTGVRGYTF
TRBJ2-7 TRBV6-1 CASSEPGTFPNEQYF
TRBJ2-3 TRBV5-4 CASSLGLAEPKDTQYF
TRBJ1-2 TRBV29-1 CSVEQAGYTF
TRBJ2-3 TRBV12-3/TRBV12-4 CASSFLGGDTQYF
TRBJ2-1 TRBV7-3 CASSPLPRLAGGYNEQFF
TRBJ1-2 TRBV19 CASSPETAGGRGYTF